One and the same sample provided the 27 T cell receptor beta chains below, sequenced in a study of cytomegalovirus exposure and HLA in healthy donors. The study ran its PCR with 60 Vbeta and 13 Jbeta primers. Only in-frame clones appear in the TCRdb table, and some are missing; sequencing was by immunoSEQ multiplex PCR. The sample has under 200,000 clones, less than 80% seen once. Sequences were obtained from PBMCs. The origin of the receptors is a man aged 35 to 55 in good health and CMV-seronegative.

V is TRBV7-8 and J is TRBJ2-5; 7 bases are a match to TRBD1. Germline V gene data show CDR1 as SGHVS and CDR2 as FQNEAQ. This CDR3 has 14 residues. The trim removed 5 bases at V and 3 bases at J, leaving 6 bases unmatched. The CDR3 DNA reads as TGTGCCAGCAGCGTGACAGGGACGAAAGAGACCCAGTACTTC. Its protein is CASSVTGTKETQYF.

The V and J genes are TRBV5-8 and TRBJ2-3, with D perhaps TRBD1 (6 bases). The CDR3 is 16 residues long. The V and J ends lost 0 bases and 2 bases respectively, with 13 bases between them. Germline loops: CDR1 SGHTS, CDR2 YDEGEE. The CDR3 nucleotides are TGTGCCAGCAGCTTGGGGGGGCGGGCCGTCACAGATACGCAGTATTTT. It yields the protein CASSLGGRAVTDTQYF.

The chain joins TRBV6-1 to TRBJ1-2, with a tentative D call TRBD1 (5 bases). Trimming stripped 7 bases from V and 0 bases from J, with 6 bases between. Germline V gene sequence: CDR1 MNHNS, CDR2 SASEGT. The CDR3 is made up of 12 amino acids. DNA for the CDR3: TGTGCCAGCAAGACAGCTAACTATGGCTACACCTTC. This gives the protein CASKTANYGYTF.

V gene TRBV4-3 combines with J gene TRBJ1-5; D might be TRBD1 (5 bases). The CDR3 runs 15 residues. Trimming took 4 bases from V and 2 from J, leaving 12 bases between them. Germline V lookup: CDR1 LGHNA, CDR2 YSLEER. The CDR3 here is CASSRDGGGNQPQHF. The CDR3 coding sequence is TGCGCCAGCAGCCGAGACGGGGGGGGCAATCAGCCCCAGCATTTT.

V and J are TRBV19 and TRBJ1-6, with D possibly being TRBD1 (6 bases). There are 15 residues in the CDR3. The germline gives CDR1 LNHDA, CDR2 SQIVND (reference sequence). V lost 3 bases, J lost 5 bases, and 11 bases lay in between. CDR3 sequence reads: CASSIWHRDNSPLHF. The DNA of the CDR3 is TGTGCCAGTAGTATTTGGCACAGGGATAATTCACCCCTCCACTTT.

The rearrangement links TRBV4-2 to TRBJ2-4, with 7 bases matching TRBD2. Germline V lookup: CDR1 LGHNA, CDR2 YNFKEQ. This CDR3 has 16 residues. With 1 base clipped from V and 7 bases from J, the junction kept 10 bases outside the gene matches. The CDR3 spells CASSQAGAGMGNIQYF. For the CDR3, the DNA is TGTGCCAGCAGCCAAGCGGGAGCGGGGATGGGGAACATTCAGTACTTC.

The chain links TRBV6-5 to TRBJ2-1; 9 nucleotides align to TRBD1. V trimming: 4 bases; J trimming: 6 bases; junction bases outside the gene matches: 1. This CDR3 contains 13 residues. Germline CDR1 reads MNHEY; CDR2 reads SVGAGI. The CDR3 loop reads CASSLTGGNEQFF. In nucleotides, the CDR3 is TGTGCCAGCAGTTTGACAGGGGGCAATGAGCAGTTCTTC.

The rearrangement links TRBV4-2 to TRBJ2-3; D unresolved. This CDR3 has 16 amino acids. The V and J ends lost 2 bases and 1 base respectively, with 13 bases between them. The germline CDR1 and CDR2 sequences are LGHNA and YNFKEQ. The CDR3 DNA is TGTGCCAGCAGCCAACCCTCGGTTTTAGGCACAGATACGCAGTATTTT. Protein product: CASSQPSVLGTDTQYF.

This chain joins TRBV30 and TRBJ2-3, with a weak D call TRBD2 (5 bases). In germline, CDR1 is GTSNPN, CDR2 SVGIG (reference sequence). The CDR3 sequence is 12 residues long. V dropped 1 base and J dropped 10 bases, with 12 bases sitting between them. DNA for the CDR3: TGTGCCTGGAGTGAGAGAGCGGTACCGCAGTATTTT. It is translated as CAWSERAVPQYF.

The rearrangement uses TRBV19 and TRBJ1-2; unclear D gene. Germline V gives CDR1 LNHDA, CDR2 SQIVND (reference sequence). V lost 3 bases, J lost 7 bases, and 9 bases lay in between. The CDR3 contains 12 residues. The CDR3 protein is CASSMFGFGYTF. The CDR3 DNA is TGTGCCAGTAGTATGTTCGGGTTTGGCTACACCTTC.

The sample holds a few counts of this clone. V and J are TRBV18 and TRBJ2-7; 9 bases match TRBD2. The CDR3 has 14 amino acids. In germline, CDR1 is KGHSH, CDR2 LQKENI. V lost 3 bases and J lost 3; bases outside the gene matches: 3. The CDR3 nucleotides read TGTGCCAGCTCACCCGCGGGGGGGAACTACGAGCAGTACTTC. This encodes CASSPAGGNYEQYF.

V gene TRBV5-1 combines with J gene TRBJ2-3; 7 bases align to TRBD2. The V gene's germline CDR1 is SGHRS and CDR2 YFSETQ. V gave up 1 base and J gave up 4 bases; unmatched junction bases: 12. This CDR3 contains 17 residues. CDR3 in DNA: TGCGCCAGCAGCTTGAGGGAATCGCGGGAGTATCCAGATACGCAGTATTTT. Protein sequence: CASSLRESREYPDTQYF.

In regard to this clone: One junction end disagrees with the germline gene, perhaps due to a read error. Other DNA sequences from this sample encode an identical CDR3 as well. The V call is TRBV7-3, the J call TRBJ2-4, with no clear D. This CDR3 has 14 residues. The germline V gene encodes CDR1 SGHTA and CDR2 FQGTGA. DNA for the CDR3: TGTGCCAGCAGCTTACGCCCCGCAGTTGACATTCAGTACTTT. Amino acid sequence: CASSLRPAVDIQYF. The full variable domain, in which reference TRBV7-3 and TRBJ2-4 provide the parts outside the CDR3, is GAGVSQTPSNKVTEKGKYVELRCDPISGHTALYWYRQSLGQGPEFLIYFQGTGAADDSGLPNDRFFAVRPEGSVSTLKIQRTERGDSAVYLCASSLRPAVDIQYFGAGTRLSVL.

This sequence joins TRBV5-8 and TRBJ1-5; D possibly corresponds to TRBD1 (6 bases). Trimming removed 4 bases at V and 0 bases at J, with 11 bases between. Looked up from germline, CDR1 is SGHTS and CDR2 is YDEGEE. The CDR3 totals 15 residues. The CDR3 here is CASSGGSNSNQPQHF. For the CDR3, the DNA is TGTGCCAGCAGCGGGGGCAGCAATAGCAATCAGCCCCAGCATTTT. The variable domain in full, with the rest retrieved from reference TRBV5-8 and TRBJ1-5, is EAGVTQSPTHLIKTRGQQATLRCSPISGHTSVYWYQQALGLGLQFLLWYDEGEERNRGNFPPRFSGRQFPNYSSELNVNALELEDSALYLCASSGGSNSNQPQHFGDGTRLSIL.

In regard to this clone: Distinct nucleotide sequences in the sample also encode this CDR3. The chain employs TRBV7-3 and TRBJ2-1; maybe TRBD2 (5 bases). The CDR3 has 13 residues. Germline V CDR1 and CDR2: SGHTA, FQGTGA. Deletions cut 3 bases from V and 6 bases from J, with 9 bases between. The CDR3 nucleotides read TGTGCCAGCAGCTTCGGAGGCGGCAATGAGCAGTTCTTC. It encodes CASSFGGGNEQFF.

V usage is TRBV5-4 and J usage is TRBJ2-2; 9 nucleotides align to TRBD1. CDR3 length equals 17 residues. The J segment lost 0 bases and the V segment lost 4 bases, leaving 7 bases of the junction unmatched. The V gene's germline CDR1 is SGHNT and CDR2 YYREEE (reference sequence). Here the CDR3 DNA reads TGTGCCAGCAGCCGCAAGGGACAGGGAGCGAACACCGGGGAGCTGTTTTTT. Its protein product is CASSRKGQGANTGELFF.

This clone was picked up a small number of times. CDR3 sequence reads: CASRLWGRPSYEQYF. The CDR3 DNA reads as TGTGCCAGCCGACTATGGGGAAGACCCTCCTACGAGCAGTACTTC. The V call is TRBV5-4, the J call TRBJ2-7; TRBD2 might be the D (5 bases). CDR3 length: 15 amino acids. Trimming left V 7 bases short and J 0 bases short, with 17 bases between. Germline V lookup: CDR1 SGHNT, CDR2 YYREEE (reference sequence).

The chain is built from TRBV5-1 and TRBJ2-7, with 7 bases identical to TRBD1. The CDR3 sequence is 13 residues long. V shed 3 bases, J shed 2 bases, and the junction held 2 bases outside the gene matches. From germline, CDR1 is SGHRS and CDR2 YFSETQ. CDR3 in DNA: TGCGCCAGCAGCTCGACAGGGCCCTACGAGCAGTACTTC. Its protein product is CASSSTGPYEQYF.

This clone was picked up a small number of times. V usage is TRBV7-9 and J usage is TRBJ2-7; TRBD1 agrees at 9 bases. After removal of 6 bases from V and 3 bases from J, the junction contained 6 bases not matched to a gene. Germline V gene data show CDR1 as SEHNR and CDR2 as FQNEAQ (reference sequence). The CDR3 runs 14 residues. Here the CDR3 reads CASSRDRDNYEQYF. The CDR3 nucleotides read TGTGCCAGCAGTAGGGACAGGGATAACTACGAGCAGTACTTC.

V usage is TRBV5-1 and J usage is TRBJ1-4; D is unresolved. V was shortened by 0 bases and J by 3 bases, with 6 bases between the two germline ends. CDR3 length: 14 amino acids. Germline CDR1 is SGHRS and CDR2 is YFSETQ. The CDR3 nucleotides are TGCGCCAGCAGCTTGGACAGTCCTAATGAAAAACTGTTTTTT. Translating it yields CASSLDSPNEKLFF.

This clone was observed a few times. The chain couples TRBV11-2 to TRBJ1-5; 8 bases match TRBD1. After removal of 5 bases from V and 2 bases from J, the junction contained 17 bases not matched to a gene. CDR3 size: 19 residues. Germline loops: CDR1 SGHAT, CDR2 FQNNGV. As DNA, the CDR3 is TGTGCCAGCAGCATAGGGTTACAGGGGGAGATATCTCGCAATCAGCCCCAGCATTTT. It codes for CASSIGLQGEISRNQPQHF. Complete variable domain (other parts from reference TRBV11-2 and TRBJ1-5): EAGVAQSPRYKIIEKRQSVAFWCNPISGHATLYWYQQILGQGPKLLIQFQNNGVVDDSQLPKDRFSAERLKGVDSTLKIQPAKLEDSAVYLCASSIGLQGEISRNQPQHFGDGTRLSIL.

The genes are TRBV2 and TRBJ2-3; possible D gene TRBD2, 5 bases. The length of the CDR3 is 13 residues. The V and J ends lost 9 bases and 0 bases respectively, with 10 bases between them. Germline CDR1 reads SNHLY; CDR2 reads FYNNEI. The CDR3 sequence is CARNPGSTDTQYF. CDR3 in DNA: TGTGCCAGGAATCCGGGGAGCACAGATACGCAGTATTTT.

The chain joins TRBV29-1 to TRBJ2-6; D not certain. This CDR3 has 14 amino acids. CDR1 is SQVTM and CDR2 is ANQGSEA in the germline V gene. Trimming pared 2 bases from V and 4 bases from J, leaving 9 bases between. The CDR3 sequence is CSVETSSGANVLTF. DNA of the CDR3: TGCAGCGTTGAAACTTCTTCAGGGGCCAACGTCCTGACTTTC.

This clone was seen a single time. The rearrangement links TRBV7-2 to TRBJ2-3, with 7 bases matching TRBD2. Germline CDR1 and CDR2: SGHTA and FQGNSA. V shed 4 bases and J 4 bases; nucleotides not matched to a gene: 2. This CDR3 spans 13 amino acids. CDR3 region: CASSWAGADTQYF. In DNA, the CDR3 is TGTGCCAGCAGCTGGGCGGGGGCAGATACGCAGTATTTT.

The rearrangement joins TRBV5-4 to TRBJ2-7; perhaps TRBD2 as D (6 bases). The CDR3 totals 15 residues. From germline, CDR1 is SGHNT and CDR2 YYREEE (reference sequence). Trimming removed 0 bases at V and 2 bases at J, with 12 bases between. The CDR3 coding sequence is TGTGCCAGCAGCTTGGGAGTAGCGGCTACCTACGAGCAGTACTTC. It yields the protein CASSLGVAATYEQYF.

The chain combines TRBV6-1 with TRBJ2-7; 7 nucleotides line up with TRBD1. The CDR3 length is 14 residues. V lost 6 bases to trimming and J lost 6 bases; unmatched junction nucleotides: 11. Per the germline V gene, CDR1 is MNHNS and CDR2 is SASEGT. The CDR3 region is CASRAGGRTGEQYF. The CDR3 DNA follows: TGTGCCAGCAGGGCAGGGGGACGTACGGGCGAGCAGTACTTC.

This clone was recorded a few times. The chain combines TRBV7-6 with TRBJ2-1; unclear D gene. Trimming pared 5 bases from V and 8 bases from J, leaving 10 bases between. Germline CDR1 reads SGHVS; CDR2 reads FNYEAQ. This CDR3 contains 12 residues. The CDR3 region has the DNA TGTGCCAGCAGCCACCGGAGCGATGAGCAGTTCTTC. It specifies CASSHRSDEQFF.